What follows is one T cell receptor beta chain and its context. The data are from a study of blood T cell repertoires in COVID-19. Study in general: COVID-19 samples from acute and convalescent phases originated in the United States, Italy and Spain.

V lost 0 bases and J lost 5, with 10 bases in between. CDR1 and CDR2 from the germline V gene are LGHNA and YSLEER. CDR3 length: 14 amino acids. In the study's own analysis: Researchers report that nucleated cell counts were estimated from reference gene primer amplification. Sequencing was performed with immunoSEQ multiplex PCR; in TCRdb, only in-frame clones are kept and a portion is missing. That table is the source of V, J and clone size, and D and trimming were worked out from the DNA. The sample records around 120,000 clones, 83% being singletons. The rearrangement joins TRBV4-3 to TRBJ1-1; TRBD1 is a possible D gene (5 bases). Sequencing was performed on peripheral blood. The receptor comes from a man of 80 years or more with active or convalescent COVID-19. This CDR3 is CASSQEEGLTEAFF. CDR3 nucleotide sequence: TGCGCCAGCAGCCAAGAGGAGGGGTTAACTGAAGCTTTCTTT.